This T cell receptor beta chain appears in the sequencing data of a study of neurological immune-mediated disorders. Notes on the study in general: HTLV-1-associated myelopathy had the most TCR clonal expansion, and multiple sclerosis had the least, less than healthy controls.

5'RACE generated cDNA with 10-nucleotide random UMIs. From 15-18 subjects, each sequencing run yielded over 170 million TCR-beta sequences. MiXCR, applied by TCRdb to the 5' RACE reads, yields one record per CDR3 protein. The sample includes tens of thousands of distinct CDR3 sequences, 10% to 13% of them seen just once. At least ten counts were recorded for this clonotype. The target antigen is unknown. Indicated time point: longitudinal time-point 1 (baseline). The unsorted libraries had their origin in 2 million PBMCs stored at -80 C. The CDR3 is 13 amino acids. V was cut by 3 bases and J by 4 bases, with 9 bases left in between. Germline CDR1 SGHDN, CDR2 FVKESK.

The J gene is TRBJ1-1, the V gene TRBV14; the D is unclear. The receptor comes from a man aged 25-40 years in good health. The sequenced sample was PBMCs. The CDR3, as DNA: TGTGCCAGCAGCCAGGGTACTCTCACTGAAGCTTTCTTT. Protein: CASSQGTLTEAFF.